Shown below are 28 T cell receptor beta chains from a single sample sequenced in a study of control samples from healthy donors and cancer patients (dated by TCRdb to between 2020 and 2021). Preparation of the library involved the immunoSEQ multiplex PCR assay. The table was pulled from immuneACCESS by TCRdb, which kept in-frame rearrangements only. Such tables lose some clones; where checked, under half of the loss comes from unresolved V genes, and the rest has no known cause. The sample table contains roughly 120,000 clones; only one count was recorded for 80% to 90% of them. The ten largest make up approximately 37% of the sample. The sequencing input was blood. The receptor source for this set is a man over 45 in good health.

In DNA, the CDR3 is TGTGCCAGCAGTCGGACAGGGGCCCGAGCTAACTATGGCTACACCTTC. Translated, it gives CASSRTGARANYGYTF. The V call is TRBV7-8, the J call TRBJ1-2; 9 bases fit TRBD1. Germline CDR1 is SGHVS and CDR2 is FQNEAQ. CDR3 size: 16 residues. J was trimmed by 0 bases and V by 6 bases; bases with no gene match: 8.

This chain's CDR3 is CASSPDDRGRTEAFF. CDR3 in DNA: TGTGCCAGCAGCCCGGACGACAGGGGGCGGACGGAAGCTTTCTTT. The chain couples TRBV6-6 to TRBJ1-1; 10 bases match TRBD1. Germline values: CDR1 MNHNY, CDR2 SVGAGI (reference sequence). V gave up 6 bases and J gave up 8 bases; unmatched junction bases: 12. The CDR3 totals 15 residues.

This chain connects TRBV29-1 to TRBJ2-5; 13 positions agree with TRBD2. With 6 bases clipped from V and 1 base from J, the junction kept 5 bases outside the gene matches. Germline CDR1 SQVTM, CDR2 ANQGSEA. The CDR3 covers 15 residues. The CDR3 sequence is CSVGTSGASQETQYF. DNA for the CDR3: TGCAGCGTCGGGACTAGCGGGGCCTCCCAAGAGACCCAGTACTTC.

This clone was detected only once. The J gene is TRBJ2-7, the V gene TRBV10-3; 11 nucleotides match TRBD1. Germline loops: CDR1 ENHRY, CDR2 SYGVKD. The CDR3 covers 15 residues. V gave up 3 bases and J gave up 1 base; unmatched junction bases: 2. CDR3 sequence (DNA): TGTGCCATCAGTGACGGGGACAGGGGGTCCTACGAGCAGTACTTC. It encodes CAISDGDRGSYEQYF.

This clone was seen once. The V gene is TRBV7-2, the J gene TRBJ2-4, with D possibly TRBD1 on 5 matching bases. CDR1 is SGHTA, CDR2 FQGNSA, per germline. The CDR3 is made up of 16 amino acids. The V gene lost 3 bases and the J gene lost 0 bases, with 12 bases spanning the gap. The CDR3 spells CASSFQWGLAKNIQYF. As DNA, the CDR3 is TGTGCCAGCAGCTTCCAGTGGGGCTTAGCCAAAAACATTCAGTACTTC.

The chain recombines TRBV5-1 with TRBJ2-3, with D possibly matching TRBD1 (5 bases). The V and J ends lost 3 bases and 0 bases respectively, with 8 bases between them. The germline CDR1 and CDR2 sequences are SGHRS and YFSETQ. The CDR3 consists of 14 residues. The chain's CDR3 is CASSSTESTDTQYF. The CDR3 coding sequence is TGCGCCAGCAGCTCGACAGAAAGCACAGATACGCAGTATTTT.

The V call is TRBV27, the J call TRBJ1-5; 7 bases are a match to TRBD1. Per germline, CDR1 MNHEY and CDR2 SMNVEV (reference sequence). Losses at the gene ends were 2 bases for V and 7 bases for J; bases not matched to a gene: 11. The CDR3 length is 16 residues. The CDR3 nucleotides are TGTGCCAGCAGTTTAACGGGGACAGTAAACGGCCAGCCCCAGCATTTT. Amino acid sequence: CASSLTGTVNGQPQHF.

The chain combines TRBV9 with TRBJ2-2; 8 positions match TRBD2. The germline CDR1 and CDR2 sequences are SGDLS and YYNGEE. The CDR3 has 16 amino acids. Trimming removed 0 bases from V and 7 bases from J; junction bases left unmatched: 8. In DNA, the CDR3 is TGTGCCAGCAGCGTAGCCCGGCTAGCGGGTATCGGGGAGCTGTTTTTT. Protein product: CASSVARLAGIGELFF.

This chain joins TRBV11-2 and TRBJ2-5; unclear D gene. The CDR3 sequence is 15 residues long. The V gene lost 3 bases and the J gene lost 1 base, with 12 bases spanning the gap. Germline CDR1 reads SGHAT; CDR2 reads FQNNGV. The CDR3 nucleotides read TGTGCCAGCAGCTTGACATTAACCTTCCAAGAGACCCAGTACTTC. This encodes CASSLTLTFQETQYF. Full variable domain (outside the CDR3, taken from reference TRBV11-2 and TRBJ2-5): EAGVAQSPRYKIIEKRQSVAFWCNPISGHATLYWYQQILGQGPKLLIQFQNNGVVDDSQLPKDRFSAERLKGVDSTLKIQPAKLEDSAVYLCASSLTLTFQETQYFGPGTRLLVL.

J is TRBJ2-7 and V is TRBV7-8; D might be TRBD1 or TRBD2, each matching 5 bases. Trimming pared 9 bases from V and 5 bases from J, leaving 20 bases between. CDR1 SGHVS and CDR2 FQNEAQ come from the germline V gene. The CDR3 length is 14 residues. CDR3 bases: TGTGCCAGTTCCAGGGCCGGGGAGCCCCACGAGCAGTACTTC. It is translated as CASSRAGEPHEQYF.

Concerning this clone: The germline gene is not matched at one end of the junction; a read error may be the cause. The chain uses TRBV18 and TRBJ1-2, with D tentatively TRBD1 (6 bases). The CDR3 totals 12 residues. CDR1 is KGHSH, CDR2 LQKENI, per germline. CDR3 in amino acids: CASSPPTGAIHF. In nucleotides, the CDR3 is TGTGCCAGCTCACCACCGACGGGGGCGATCCATTTC.

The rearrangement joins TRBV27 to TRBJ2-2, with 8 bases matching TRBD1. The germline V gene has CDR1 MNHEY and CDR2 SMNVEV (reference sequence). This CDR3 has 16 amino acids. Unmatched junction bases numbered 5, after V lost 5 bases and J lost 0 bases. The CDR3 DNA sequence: TGTGCCAGCAGTCCCTGGACAGGGACGAACACCGGGGAGCTGTTTTTT. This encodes CASSPWTGTNTGELFF.

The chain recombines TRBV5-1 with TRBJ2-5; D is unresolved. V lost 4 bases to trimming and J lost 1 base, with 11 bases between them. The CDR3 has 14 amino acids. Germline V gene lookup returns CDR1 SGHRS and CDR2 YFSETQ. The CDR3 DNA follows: TGCGCCAGCAGCCTTCGACATTTCCAAGAGACCCAGTACTTC. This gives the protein CASSLRHFQETQYF.

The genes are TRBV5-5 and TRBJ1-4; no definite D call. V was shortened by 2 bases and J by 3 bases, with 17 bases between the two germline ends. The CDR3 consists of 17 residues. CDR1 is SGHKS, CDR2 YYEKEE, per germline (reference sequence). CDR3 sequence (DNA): TGTGCCAGCAGCTTCTCGGACTACCCCTGGGCTAATGAAAAACTGTTTTTT. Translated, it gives CASSFSDYPWANEKLFF.

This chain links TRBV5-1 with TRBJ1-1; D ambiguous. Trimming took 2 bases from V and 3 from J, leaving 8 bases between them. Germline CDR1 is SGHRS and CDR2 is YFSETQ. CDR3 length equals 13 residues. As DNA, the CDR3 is TGCGCCAGCAGCTTCAACAAGGACACTGAAGCTTTCTTT. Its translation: CASSFNKDTEAFF.

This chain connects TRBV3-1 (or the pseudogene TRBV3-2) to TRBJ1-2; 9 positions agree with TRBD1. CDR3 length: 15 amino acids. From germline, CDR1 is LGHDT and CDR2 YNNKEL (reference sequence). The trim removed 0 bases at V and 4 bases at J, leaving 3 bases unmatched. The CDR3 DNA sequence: TGTGCCAGCAGCCAAGATACGACAGGGGGCTATGGCTACACCTTC. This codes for CASSQDTTGGYGYTF.

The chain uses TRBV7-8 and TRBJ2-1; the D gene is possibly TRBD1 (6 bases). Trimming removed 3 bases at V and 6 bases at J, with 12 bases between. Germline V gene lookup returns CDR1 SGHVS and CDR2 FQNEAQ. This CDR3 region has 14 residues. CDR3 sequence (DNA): TGTGCCAGCAGCTTGCATAACAGGGTCAATGAGCAGTTCTTC. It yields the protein CASSLHNRVNEQFF. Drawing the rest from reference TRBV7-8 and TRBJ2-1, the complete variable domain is GAGVSQSPRYKVAKRGQDVALRCDPISGHVSLFWYQQALGQGPEFLTYFQNEAQLDKSGLPSDRFFAERPEGSVSTLKIQRTQQEDSAVYLCASSLHNRVNEQFFGPGTRLTVL.

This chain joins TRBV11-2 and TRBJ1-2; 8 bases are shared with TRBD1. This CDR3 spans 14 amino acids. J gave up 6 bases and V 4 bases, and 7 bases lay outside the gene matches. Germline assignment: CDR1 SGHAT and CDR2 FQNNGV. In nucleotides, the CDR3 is TGTGCCAGCAGCTACCGGACAGGGTTTGATGGCTACACCTTC. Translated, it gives CASSYRTGFDGYTF.

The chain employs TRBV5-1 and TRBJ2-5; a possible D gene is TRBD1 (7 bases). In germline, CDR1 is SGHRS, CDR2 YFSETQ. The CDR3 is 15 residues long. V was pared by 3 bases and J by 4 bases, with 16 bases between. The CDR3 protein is CASSSSGGIGETQYF. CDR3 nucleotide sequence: TGCGCCAGCAGCTCCTCAGGGGGGATTGGAGAGACCCAGTACTTC.

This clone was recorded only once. CDR3 nucleotides: TGTGCCAGCAGTTACGGGACCGACTATAGCAATCAGCCCCAGCATTTT. Its translation: CASSYGTDYSNQPQHF. The rearrangement links TRBV6-6 to TRBJ1-5; tentatively, D is TRBD1 (5 bases). Germline CDR1 and CDR2: MNHNY and SVGAGI (reference sequence). The CDR3 runs to 16 residues. The V and J ends lost 2 bases and 0 bases respectively, with 11 bases between them.

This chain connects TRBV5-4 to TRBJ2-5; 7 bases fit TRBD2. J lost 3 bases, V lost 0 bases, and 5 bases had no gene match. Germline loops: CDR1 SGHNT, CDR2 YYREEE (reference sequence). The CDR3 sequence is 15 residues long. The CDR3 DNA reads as TGTGCCAGCAGCTTGGGACTAGCCGGCAAAGAGACCCAGTACTTC. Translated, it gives CASSLGLAGKETQYF.

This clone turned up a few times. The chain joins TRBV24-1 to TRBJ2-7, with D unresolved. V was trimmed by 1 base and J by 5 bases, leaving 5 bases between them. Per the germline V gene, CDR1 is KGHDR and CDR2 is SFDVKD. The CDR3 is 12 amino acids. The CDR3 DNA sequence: TGTGCCACCAGTGATTTAACCGACGAGCAGTACTTC. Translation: CATSDLTDEQYF.

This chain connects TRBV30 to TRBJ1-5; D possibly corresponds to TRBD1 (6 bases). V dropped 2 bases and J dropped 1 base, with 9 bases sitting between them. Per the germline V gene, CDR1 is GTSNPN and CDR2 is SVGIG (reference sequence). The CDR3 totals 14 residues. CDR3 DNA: TGTGCCTGGAGTAGGCAGGGGAGCAATCAGCCCCAGCATTTT. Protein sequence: CAWSRQGSNQPQHF. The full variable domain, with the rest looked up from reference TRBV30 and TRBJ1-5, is SQTIHQWPATLVQPVGSPLSLECTVEGTSNPNLYWYRQAAGRGLQLLFYSVGIGQISSEVPQNLSASRPQDRQFILSSKKLLLSDSGFYLCAWSRQGSNQPQHFGDGTRLSIL.

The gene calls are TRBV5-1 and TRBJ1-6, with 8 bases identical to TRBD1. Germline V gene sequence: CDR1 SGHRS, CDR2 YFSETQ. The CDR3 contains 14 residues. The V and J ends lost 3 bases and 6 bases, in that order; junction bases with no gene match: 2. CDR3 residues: CASSWTGPNSPLHF. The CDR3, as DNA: TGCGCCAGCAGCTGGACAGGGCCTAATTCACCCCTCCACTTT.

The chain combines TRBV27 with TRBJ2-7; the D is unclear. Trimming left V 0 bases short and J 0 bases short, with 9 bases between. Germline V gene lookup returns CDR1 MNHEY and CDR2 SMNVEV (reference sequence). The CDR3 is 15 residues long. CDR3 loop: CASSLSYSFSYEQYF. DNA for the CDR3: TGTGCCAGCAGTTTATCGTACAGTTTCTCCTACGAGCAGTACTTC.

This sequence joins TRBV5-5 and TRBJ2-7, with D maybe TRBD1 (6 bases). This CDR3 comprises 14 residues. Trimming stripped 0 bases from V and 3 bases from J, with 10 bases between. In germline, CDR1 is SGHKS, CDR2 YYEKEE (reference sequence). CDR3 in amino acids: CASSLAGTSYEQYF. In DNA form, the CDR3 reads TGTGCCAGCAGCTTGGCCGGGACAAGCTACGAGCAGTACTTC.

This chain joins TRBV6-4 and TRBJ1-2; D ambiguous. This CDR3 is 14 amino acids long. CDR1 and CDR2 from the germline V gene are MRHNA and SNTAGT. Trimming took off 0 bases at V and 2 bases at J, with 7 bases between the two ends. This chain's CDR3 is CASSDSYRNYGYTF. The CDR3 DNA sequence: TGTGCCAGCAGTGACTCGTACAGAAACTATGGCTACACCTTC.

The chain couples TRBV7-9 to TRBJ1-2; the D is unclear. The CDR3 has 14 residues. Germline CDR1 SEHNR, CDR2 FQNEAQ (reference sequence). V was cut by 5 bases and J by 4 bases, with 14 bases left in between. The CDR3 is CASSPLDGVYGYTF. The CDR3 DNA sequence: TGTGCCAGCAGCCCTTTGGACGGTGTCTATGGCTACACCTTC.